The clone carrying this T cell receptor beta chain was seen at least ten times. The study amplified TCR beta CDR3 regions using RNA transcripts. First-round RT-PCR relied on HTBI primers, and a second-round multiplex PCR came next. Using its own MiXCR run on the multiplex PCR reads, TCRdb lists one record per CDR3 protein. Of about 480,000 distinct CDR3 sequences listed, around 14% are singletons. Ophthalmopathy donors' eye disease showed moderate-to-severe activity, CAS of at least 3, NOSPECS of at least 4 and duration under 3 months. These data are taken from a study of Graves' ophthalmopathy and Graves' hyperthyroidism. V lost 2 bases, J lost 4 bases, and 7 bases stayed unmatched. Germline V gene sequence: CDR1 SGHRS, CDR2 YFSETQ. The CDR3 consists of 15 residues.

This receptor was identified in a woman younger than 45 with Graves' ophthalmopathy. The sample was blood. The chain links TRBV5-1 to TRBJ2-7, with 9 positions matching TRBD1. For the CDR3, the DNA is TGCGCCAGCAGCTTCTTGCGGGACAGGGTGTACGAGCAGTACTTC. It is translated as CASSFLRDRVYEQYF.